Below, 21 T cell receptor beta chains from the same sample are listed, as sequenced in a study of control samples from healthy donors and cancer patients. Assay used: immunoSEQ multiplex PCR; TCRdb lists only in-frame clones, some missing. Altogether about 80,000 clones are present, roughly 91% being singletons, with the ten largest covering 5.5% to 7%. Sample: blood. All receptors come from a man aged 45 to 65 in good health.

CDR3 bases: TGCAGCGTGCGGACTAGGCCGACTACAGATACGCAGTATTTT. Translating gives CSVRTRPTTDTQYF. V gene TRBV29-1 combines with J gene TRBJ2-3; 7 nucleotides line up with TRBD2. This CDR3 is built from 14 residues. Germline V CDR1 and CDR2: SQVTM, ANQGSEA. The J segment lost 3 bases and the V segment lost 6 bases, leaving 9 bases of the junction unmatched.

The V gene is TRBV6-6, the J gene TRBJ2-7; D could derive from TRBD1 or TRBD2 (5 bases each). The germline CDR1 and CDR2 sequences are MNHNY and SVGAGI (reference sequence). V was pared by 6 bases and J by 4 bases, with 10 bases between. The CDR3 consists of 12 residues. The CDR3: CASRGPKYEQYF. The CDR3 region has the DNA TGTGCCAGCAGGGGACCCAAATACGAGCAGTACTTC.

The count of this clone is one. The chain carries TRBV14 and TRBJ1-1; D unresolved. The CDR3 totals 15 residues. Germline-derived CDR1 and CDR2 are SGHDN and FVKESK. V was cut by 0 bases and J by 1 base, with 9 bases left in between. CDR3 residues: CASSQDPGPNTEAFF. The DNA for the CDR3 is TGTGCCAGCAGCCAAGATCCCGGGCCGAACACTGAAGCTTTCTTT. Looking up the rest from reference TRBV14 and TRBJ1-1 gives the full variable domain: EAGVTQFPSHSVIEKGQTVTLRCDPISGHDNLYWYRRVMGKEIKFLLHFVKESKQDESGMPNNRFLAERTGGTYSTLKVQPAELEDSGVYFCASSQDPGPNTEAFFGQGTRLTVV.

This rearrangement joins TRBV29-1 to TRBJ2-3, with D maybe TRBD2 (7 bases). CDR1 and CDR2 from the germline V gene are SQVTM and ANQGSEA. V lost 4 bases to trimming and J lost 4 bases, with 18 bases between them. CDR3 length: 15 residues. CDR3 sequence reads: CSVVGGGAISDTQYF. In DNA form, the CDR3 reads TGCAGCGTTGTGGGAGGGGGGGCCATTTCAGATACGCAGTATTTT.

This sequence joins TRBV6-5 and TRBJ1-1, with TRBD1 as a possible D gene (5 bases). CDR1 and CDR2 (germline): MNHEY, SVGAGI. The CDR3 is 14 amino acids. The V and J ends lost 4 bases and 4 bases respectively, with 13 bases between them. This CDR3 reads CASSSDSGGTEAFF. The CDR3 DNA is TGTGCCAGCAGTTCCGACTCCGGGGGCACTGAAGCTTTCTTT.

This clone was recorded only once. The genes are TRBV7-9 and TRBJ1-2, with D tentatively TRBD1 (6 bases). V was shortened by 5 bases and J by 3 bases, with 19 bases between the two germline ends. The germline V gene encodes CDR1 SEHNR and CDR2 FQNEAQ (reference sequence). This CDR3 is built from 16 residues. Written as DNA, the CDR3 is TGTGCCAGCAGCCCCTCCGGGACATCAATAGACTATGGCTACACCTTC. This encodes CASSPSGTSIDYGYTF.

The CDR3 here is CASSVSPGPLSQPQHF. As DNA, the CDR3 is TGTGCCAGCAGTGTTAGCCCCGGGCCGCTCTCTCAGCCCCAGCATTTT. The chain couples TRBV6-1 to TRBJ1-5; D is uncertain. This CDR3 spans 16 amino acids. Germline V gene lookup returns CDR1 MNHNS and CDR2 SASEGT. Trimming removed 4 bases at V and 6 bases at J, with 19 bases between.

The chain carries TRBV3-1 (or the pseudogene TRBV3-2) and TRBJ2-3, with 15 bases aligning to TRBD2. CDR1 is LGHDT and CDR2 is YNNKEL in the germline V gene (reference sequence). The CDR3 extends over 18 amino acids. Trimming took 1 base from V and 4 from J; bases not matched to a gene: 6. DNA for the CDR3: TGTGCCAGCAGCCAAGGGCGGACTAGCGGGGGGGCGGCAGATACGCAGTATTTT. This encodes CASSQGRTSGGAADTQYF.

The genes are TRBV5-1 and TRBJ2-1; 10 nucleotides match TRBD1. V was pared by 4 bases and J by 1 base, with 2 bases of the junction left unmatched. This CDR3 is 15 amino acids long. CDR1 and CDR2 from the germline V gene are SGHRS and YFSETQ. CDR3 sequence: CASSPGQGSYNEQFF. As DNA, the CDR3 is TGCGCCAGCAGCCCGGGACAGGGGTCCTACAATGAGCAGTTCTTC.

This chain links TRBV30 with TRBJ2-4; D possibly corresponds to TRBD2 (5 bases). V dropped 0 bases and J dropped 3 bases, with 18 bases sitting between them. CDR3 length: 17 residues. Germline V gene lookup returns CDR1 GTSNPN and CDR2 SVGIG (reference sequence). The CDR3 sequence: CAWSVLGGYGDKNIQYF. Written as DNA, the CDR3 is TGTGCCTGGAGTGTACTTGGAGGCTATGGGGACAAAAACATTCAGTACTTC.

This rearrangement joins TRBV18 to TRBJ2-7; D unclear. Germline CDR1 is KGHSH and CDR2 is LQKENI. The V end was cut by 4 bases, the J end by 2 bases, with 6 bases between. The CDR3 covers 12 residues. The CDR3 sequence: CASSLGAYEQYF. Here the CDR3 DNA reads TGTGCCAGCTCACTTGGGGCCTACGAGCAGTACTTC.

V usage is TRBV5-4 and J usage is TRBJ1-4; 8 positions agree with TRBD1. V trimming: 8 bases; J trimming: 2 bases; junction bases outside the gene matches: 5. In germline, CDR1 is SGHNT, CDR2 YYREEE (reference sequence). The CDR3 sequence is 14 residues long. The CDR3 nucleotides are TGTGCCAGTAGCCAGGGGGCTACTAATGAAAAACTGTTTTTT. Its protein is CASSQGATNEKLFF.

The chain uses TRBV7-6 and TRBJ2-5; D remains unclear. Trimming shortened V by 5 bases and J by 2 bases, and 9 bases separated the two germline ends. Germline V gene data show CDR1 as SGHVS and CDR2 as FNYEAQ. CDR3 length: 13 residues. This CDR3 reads CASSQQRQETQYF. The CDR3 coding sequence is TGTGCCAGCAGCCAACAGAGACAAGAGACCCAGTACTTC.

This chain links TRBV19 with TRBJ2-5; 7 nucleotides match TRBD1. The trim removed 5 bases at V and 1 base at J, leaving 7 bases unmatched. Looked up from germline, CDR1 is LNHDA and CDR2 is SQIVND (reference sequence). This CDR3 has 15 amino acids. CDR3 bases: TGTGCCAGTAGTGGGACAGATCTGCCCCAAGAGACCCAGTACTTC. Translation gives CASSGTDLPQETQYF.

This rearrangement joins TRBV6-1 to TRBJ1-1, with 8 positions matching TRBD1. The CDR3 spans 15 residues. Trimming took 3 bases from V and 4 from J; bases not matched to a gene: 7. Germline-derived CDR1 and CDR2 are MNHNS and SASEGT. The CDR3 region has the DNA TGTGCCAGCAGTGATGCTGTGGACAGGGCCACTGAAGCTTTCTTT. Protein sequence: CASSDAVDRATEAFF.

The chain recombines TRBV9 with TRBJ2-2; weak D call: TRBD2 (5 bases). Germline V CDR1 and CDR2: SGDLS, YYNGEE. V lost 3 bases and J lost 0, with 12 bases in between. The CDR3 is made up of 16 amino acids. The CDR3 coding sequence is TGTGCCAGCAGCGCCCTCTTCGGGGCGAACACCGGGGAGCTGTTTTTT. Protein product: CASSALFGANTGELFF.

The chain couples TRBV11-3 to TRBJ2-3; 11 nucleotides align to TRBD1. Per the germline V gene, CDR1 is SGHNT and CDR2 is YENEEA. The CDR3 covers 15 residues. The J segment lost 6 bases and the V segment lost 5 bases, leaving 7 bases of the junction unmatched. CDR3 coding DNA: TGTGCCAGCAGCGTTCGGGACAGGGGGGTCGATACGCAGTATTTT. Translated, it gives CASSVRDRGVDTQYF.

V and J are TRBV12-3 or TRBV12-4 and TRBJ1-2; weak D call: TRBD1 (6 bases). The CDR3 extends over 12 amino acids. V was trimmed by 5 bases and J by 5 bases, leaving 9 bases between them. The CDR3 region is CASSLGQYGYTF. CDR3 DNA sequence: TGTGCCAGCAGTCTAGGACAGTATGGCTACACCTTC.

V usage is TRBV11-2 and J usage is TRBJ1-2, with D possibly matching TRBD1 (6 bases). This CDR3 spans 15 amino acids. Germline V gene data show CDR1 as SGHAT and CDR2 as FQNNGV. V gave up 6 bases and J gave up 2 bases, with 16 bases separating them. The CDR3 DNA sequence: TGTGCCAGCAGTCAGCAAGGTGGGGGCAACTATGGCTACACCTTC. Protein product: CASSQQGGGNYGYTF.

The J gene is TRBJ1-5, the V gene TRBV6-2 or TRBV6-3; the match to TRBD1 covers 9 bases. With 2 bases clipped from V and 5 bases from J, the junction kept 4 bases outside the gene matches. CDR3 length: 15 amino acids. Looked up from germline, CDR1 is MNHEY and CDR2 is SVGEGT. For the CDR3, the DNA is TGTGCCAGCAGTTACGGACAGGGGTCCGATCAGCCCCAGCATTTT. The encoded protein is CASSYGQGSDQPQHF.

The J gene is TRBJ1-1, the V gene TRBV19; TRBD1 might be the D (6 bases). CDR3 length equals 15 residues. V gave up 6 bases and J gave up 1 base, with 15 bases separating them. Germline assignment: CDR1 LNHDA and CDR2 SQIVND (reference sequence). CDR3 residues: CASSPLRGANTEAFF. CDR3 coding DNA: TGTGCCAGTAGCCCCCTGCGGGGGGCGAACACTGAAGCTTTCTTT.